The 2 T cell receptor beta chains given below trace back to one sample, sequenced in a study of cytomegalovirus exposure and HLA in healthy donors. Use of 60 Vbeta and 13 Jbeta primers characterized the PCR. Using immunoSEQ multiplex PCR, the repertoire was profiled, and TCRdb retains in-frame clones only, with some absent. The sample shows about 130,000 clones, nearly 10% of them seen only once. Material for sequencing was PBMCs. These receptors all stem from a man aged 50 to 60 in good health and CMV-seronegative.

This clone came up a few times. The chain is built from TRBV29-1 and TRBJ2-2, with 9 bases lining up with TRBD1. V lost 7 bases to trimming and J lost 3 bases; unmatched junction nucleotides: 3. The CDR3 is 13 amino acids. Germline CDR1 reads SQVTM; CDR2 reads ANQGSEA. The CDR3 sequence is CSGGQGYTGELFF. CDR3 DNA: TGCAGCGGGGGACAGGGCTACACCGGGGAGCTGTTTTTT.

This rearrangement joins TRBV2 to TRBJ2-5, with D perhaps matching TRBD2 (6 bases). Germline CDR1 reads SNHLY; CDR2 reads FYNNEI. The V end was cut by 7 bases, the J end by 2 bases, with 17 bases between. This CDR3 comprises 15 residues. The chain's CDR3 is CASKHGRGEQETQYF. CDR3 coding DNA: TGTGCCAGCAAACATGGACGCGGGGAGCAAGAGACCCAGTACTTC. Together with reference TRBV2 and TRBJ2-5, the CDR3 gives the full variable domain: EPEVTQTPSHQVTQMGQEVILRCVPISNHLYFYWYRQILGQKVEFLVSFYNNEISEKSEIFDDQFSVERPDGSNFTLKIRSTKLEDSAMYFCASKHGRGEQETQYFGPGTRLLVL.